A selection of T cell receptor beta chains follows, all from one sample in a study of T cell responses to AZD1222 COVID-19 vaccine. Here immunoSEQ multiplex PCR was the method, and the copy in TCRdb shows in-frame clones only, minus some. This table has about 85,000 clones, 70% to 90% appearing once. Specimen: peripheral blood, collected on day 0 of MenACWY control vaccination. The receptors shown here come from an adult in good health. CDR3s include the opening cysteine and the closing phenylalanine or tryptophan. The D gene is left open where the match is weak. For some rows the clone size is stated as once, few or many, or as a class when expanded; others skip it.

j_call | clone_size | d_call | v_call | cdr3_nt | cdr3_aa
TRBJ1-6 | once | NA | TRBV5-4 | TGTGCCAGCAGCTTGCCGGATTCACCCCTCCACTTT | CASSLPDSPLHF
TRBJ1-6 | once | NA | TRBV24-1 | TGTGCCACCAGTACCAACCAGGGTTCACCCCTCCACTTT | CATSTNQGSPLHF
TRBJ2-5 | once | NA | TRBV19 | TGTGCCAGTAGTCCCGGGACAAAAGAGACCCAGTACTTC | CASSPGTKETQYF
TRBJ2-1 | NA | TRBD1 | TRBV11-2 | TGTGCCAGCAGCTCATTACAGGGGGCACAGGACAATGAGCAGTTCTTC | CASSSLQGAQDNEQFF
TRBJ1-2 | NA | NA | TRBV5-1 | TGCGCCAGCAGCTTTGAACAGCCCTATGGCTACACCTTC | CASSFEQPYGYTF
TRBJ1-4 | NA | NA | TRBV5-5 | TGTGCCAGCAGCCCCGGAGGACAGAACGCTTTTGCAACTAATGAAAAACTGTTTTTT | CASSPGGQNAFATNEKLFF
TRBJ2-2 | NA | NA | TRBV11-3 | TGTGCCAGCAGCCGTCATAACACCGGGGAGCTGTTTTTT | CASSRHNTGELFF
TRBJ2-7 | NA | NA | TRBV7-9 | TGTGCCAGCAGCTCAGGGGAGAGGACGGCCGAGCAGTACTTC | CASSSGERTAEQYF
TRBJ1-1 | NA | NA | TRBV6-5 | TGTGCCAGCACGAGGGGCCCGGGCAACACTGAAGCTTTCTTT | CASTRGPGNTEAFF
TRBJ1-5 | NA | NA | TRBV4-1 | TGCGCCAGCCGGGACATACTAAGCAATCAGCCCCAGCATTTT | CASRDILSNQPQHF
TRBJ2-2 | NA | TRBD1 | TRBV19 | TGTGCCAGTAGTATTCCTACAGGGGGATACACCGGGGAGCTGTTTTTT | CASSIPTGGYTGELFF
TRBJ2-7 | NA | TRBD2 | TRBV2 | TGTGCCAGCAGGGCTCCTAGCGGGGGGTCTTACGAGCAGTACTTC | CASRAPSGGSYEQYF
TRBJ1-1 | NA | TRBD1 | TRBV11-2 | TGTGCCAGCAGCTTAGTACAGGGGGCAAAGGCTGAAGCTTTCTTT | CASSLVQGAKAEAFF
TRBJ1-1 | NA | NA | TRBV20-1 | TGCAGTGCTAGTCGGGGGGCAGGTAACACTGAAGCTTTCTTT | CSASRGAGNTEAFF
TRBJ1-1 | NA | NA | TRBV18 | TGTGCCAGCTCACCAGACGGACAAAGGGCTGAAGCTTTCTTT | CASSPDGQRAEAFF
TRBJ2-5 | NA | NA | TRBV9 | TGTGCCAGCACCGAGAGGGCAGGACCCCAAGAGACCCAGTACTTC | CASTERAGPQETQYF
TRBJ2-3 | NA | NA | TRBV6-5 | TGTGCCAGCCAAACAGGGTACGGCACAGATACGCAGTATTTT | CASQTGYGTDTQYF
TRBJ2-7 | NA | NA | TRBV6-6 | TGTGCCAGCAGTGTTACAGGAGACAACTACGAGCAGTACTTC | CASSVTGDNYEQYF
TRBJ1-2 | NA | TRBD1 | TRBV30 | TGTGCCTGGAGTGAACCGGGACAGGGAGTGTCTCTTTATGGCTACACCTTC | CAWSEPGQGVSLYGYTF
TRBJ1-1 | NA | NA | TRBV6-2/TRBV6-3 | TGTGCCAGCAGTTTAACAGGACGGAGGAGGACTGAAGCTTTCTTT | CASSLTGRRRTEAFF
TRBJ2-3 | NA | TRBD1 | TRBV4-2 | TGTGCCAGCAGCCAAGATTGGGGACAGGCCACACAAGCGCAGTATTTT | CASSQDWGQATQAQYF
TRBJ2-2 | NA | NA | TRBV6-5 | TGTGCCAGCAGTTACGTTGCGGGGCACGACACCGGGGAGCTGTTTTTT | CASSYVAGHDTGELFF
TRBJ2-7 | NA | TRBD1 | TRBV5-4 | TGTGCCAGCAGTGGGGACAGAAACTTTTACGAGCAGTACTTC | CASSGDRNFYEQYF
TRBJ2-7 | NA | NA | TRBV18 | TGTGCCAGCTCACCACCAGGAGAACAAAACTACGAGCAGTACTTC | CASSPPGEQNYEQYF
TRBJ1-4 | NA | TRBD1 | TRBV27 | TGTGCCAGCAGTTTACCCCGACAGGGTTCTAATGCGAAAAAACTGTTTTTT | CASSLPRQGSNAKKLFF
TRBJ2-1 | NA | NA | TRBV30 | TGTGCCTGGAAGTCAAAAGGGACCGATGAGCAGTTCTTC | CAWKSKGTDEQFF
TRBJ1-6 | NA | NA | TRBV7-2 | TGTGCCAGCAGCTTAGAGAGGCAGGGCGATTCACCCCTCCACTTT | CASSLERQGDSPLHF
TRBJ2-7 | NA | TRBD2 | TRBV9 | TGTGCCAGCAGCGCCCGGGACTATTCCTACGAGCAGTACTTC | CASSARDYSYEQYF
TRBJ1-5 | NA | TRBD1 | TRBV4-1 | TGCGCCAGCAGCCAAGAGGACAGGGGTGGCAATCAGCCCCAGCATTTT | CASSQEDRGGNQPQHF
TRBJ2-3 | NA | NA | TRBV21-1 | TGTGCCAGCAGCGAAGTAACTTGGGCGGGGCTAACAGATACGCAGTATTTT | CASSEVTWAGLTDTQYF
TRBJ2-7 | NA | NA | TRBV11-2 | TGTGCCAGCAGCTTCGGGTCCGATTCCTACGAGCAGTACTTC | CASSFGSDSYEQYF
TRBJ2-1 | NA | NA | TRBV19 | TGTGCCAGTAGTATAACGCTTAACTCCTACAATGAGCAGTTCTTC | CASSITLNSYNEQFF
TRBJ2-7 | NA | NA | TRBV24-1 | TGTGCCACCAGTGAAGGCGCCTACGAGCAGTACTTC | CATSEGAYEQYF